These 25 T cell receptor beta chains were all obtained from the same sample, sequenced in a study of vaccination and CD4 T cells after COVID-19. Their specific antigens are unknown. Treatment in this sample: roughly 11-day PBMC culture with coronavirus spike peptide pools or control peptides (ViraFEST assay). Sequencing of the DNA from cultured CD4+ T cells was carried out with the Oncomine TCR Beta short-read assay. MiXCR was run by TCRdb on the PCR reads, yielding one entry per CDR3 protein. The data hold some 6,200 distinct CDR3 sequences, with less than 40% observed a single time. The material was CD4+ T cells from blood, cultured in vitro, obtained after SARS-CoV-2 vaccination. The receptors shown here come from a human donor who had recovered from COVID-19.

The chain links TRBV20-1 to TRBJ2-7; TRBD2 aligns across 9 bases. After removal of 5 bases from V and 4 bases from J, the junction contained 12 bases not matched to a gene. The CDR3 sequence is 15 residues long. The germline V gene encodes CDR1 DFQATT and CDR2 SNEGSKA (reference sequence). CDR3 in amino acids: CSAPAGGRWGYEQYF. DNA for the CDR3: TGCAGTGCTCCTGCGGGGGGGAGGTGGGGATACGAGCAGTACTTC.

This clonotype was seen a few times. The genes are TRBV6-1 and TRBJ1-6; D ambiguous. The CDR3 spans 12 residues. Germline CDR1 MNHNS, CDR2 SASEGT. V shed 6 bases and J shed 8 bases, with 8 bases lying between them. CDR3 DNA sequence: TGTGCCAGCAGCCGGGCCTATTCACCCCTCCACTTT. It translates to CASSRAYSPLHF.

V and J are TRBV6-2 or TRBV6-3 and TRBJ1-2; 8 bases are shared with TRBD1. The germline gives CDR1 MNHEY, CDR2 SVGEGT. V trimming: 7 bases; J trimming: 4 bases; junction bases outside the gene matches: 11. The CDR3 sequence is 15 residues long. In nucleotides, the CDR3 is TGTGCCAGCACCACCCCACTCGGGACAGGCTATGGCTACACCTTC. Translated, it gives CASTTPLGTGYGYTF.

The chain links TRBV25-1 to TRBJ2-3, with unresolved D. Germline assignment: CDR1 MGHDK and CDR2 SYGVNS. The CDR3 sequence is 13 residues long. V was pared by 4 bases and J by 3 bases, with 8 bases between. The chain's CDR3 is CASSAGNTDTQYF. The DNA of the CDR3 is TGTGCCAGCAGTGCGGGCAATACAGATACGCAGTATTTT.

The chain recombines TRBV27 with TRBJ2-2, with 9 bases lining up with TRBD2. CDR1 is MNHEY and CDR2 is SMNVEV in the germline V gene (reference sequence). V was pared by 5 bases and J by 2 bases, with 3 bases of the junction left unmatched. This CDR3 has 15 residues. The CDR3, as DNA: TGTGCCAGCAGTCCTAGCGGGATTAACACCGGGGAGCTGTTTTTT. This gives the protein CASSPSGINTGELFF.

The CDR3 loop is CASIVHGANINYGYTF. CDR3 DNA sequence: TGTGCCAGCATCGTCCATGGGGCGAATATTAACTATGGCTACACCTTC. The gene calls are TRBV28 and TRBJ1-2, with a weak D call TRBD1 (5 bases). CDR3 length: 16 residues. Germline loops: CDR1 MDHEN, CDR2 SYDVKM. Trimming cost V 7 bases and J 1 base, with 19 bases left between them.

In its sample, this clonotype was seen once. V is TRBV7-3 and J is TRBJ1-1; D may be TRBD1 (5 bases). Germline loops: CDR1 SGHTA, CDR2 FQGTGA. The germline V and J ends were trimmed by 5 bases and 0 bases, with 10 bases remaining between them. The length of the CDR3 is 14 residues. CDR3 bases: TGTGCCAGCAGCCGGGACGGCTTGAACACTGAAGCTTTCTTT. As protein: CASSRDGLNTEAFF. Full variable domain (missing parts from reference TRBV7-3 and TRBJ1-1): GAGVSQTPSNKVTEKGKYVELRCDPISGHTALYWYRQSLGQGPEFLIYFQGTGAADDSGLPNDRFFAVRPEGSVSTLKIQRTERGDSAVYLCASSRDGLNTEAFFGQGTRLTVV.

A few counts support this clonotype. CDR3 coding DNA: TGTGCCAGCAGCTTAGTTCCCGGGACGGCTACAAACTATGGCTACACCTTC. This encodes CASSLVPGTATNYGYTF. The V call is TRBV7-6, the J call TRBJ1-2; perhaps TRBD1 as D (5 bases). Trimming took off 1 base at V and 2 bases at J, with 17 bases between the two ends. Germline CDR1 is SGHVS and CDR2 is FNYEAQ. The CDR3 has 17 residues.

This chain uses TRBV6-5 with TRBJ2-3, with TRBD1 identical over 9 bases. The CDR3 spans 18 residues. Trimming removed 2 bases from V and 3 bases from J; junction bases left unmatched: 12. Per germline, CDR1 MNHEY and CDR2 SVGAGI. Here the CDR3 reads CASSYPPRTGVSTDTQYF. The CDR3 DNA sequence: TGTGCCAGCAGTTACCCACCCCGGACAGGGGTTTCTACAGATACGCAGTATTTT.

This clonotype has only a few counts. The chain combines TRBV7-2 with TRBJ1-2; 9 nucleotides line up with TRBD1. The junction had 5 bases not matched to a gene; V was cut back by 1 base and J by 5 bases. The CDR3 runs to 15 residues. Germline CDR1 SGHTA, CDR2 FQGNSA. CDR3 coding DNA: TGTGCCAGCAGCTTAGACACAGGGGGCTGGTATGGCTACACCTTC. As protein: CASSLDTGGWYGYTF.

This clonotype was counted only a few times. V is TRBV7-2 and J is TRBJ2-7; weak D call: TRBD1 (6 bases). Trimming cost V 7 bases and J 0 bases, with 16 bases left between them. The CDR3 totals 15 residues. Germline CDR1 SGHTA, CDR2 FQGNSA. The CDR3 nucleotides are TGTGCCAGCACCCCGGCAGGGGCCCACTCCTACGAGCAGTACTTC. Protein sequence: CASTPAGAHSYEQYF.

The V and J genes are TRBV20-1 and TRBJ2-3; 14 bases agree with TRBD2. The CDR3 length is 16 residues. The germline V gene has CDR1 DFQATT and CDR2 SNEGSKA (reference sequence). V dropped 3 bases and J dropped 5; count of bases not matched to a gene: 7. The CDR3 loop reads CSASPGLAGDRDTQYF. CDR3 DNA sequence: TGCAGTGCTAGCCCGGGACTAGCGGGAGATAGAGATACGCAGTATTTT.

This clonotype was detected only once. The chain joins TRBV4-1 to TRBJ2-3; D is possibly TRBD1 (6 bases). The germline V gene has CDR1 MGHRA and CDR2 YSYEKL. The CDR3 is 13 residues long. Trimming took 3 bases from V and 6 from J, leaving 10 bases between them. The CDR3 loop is CASSHQQGDTQYF. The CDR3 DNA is TGCGCCAGCAGCCATCAACAGGGTGATACGCAGTATTTT.

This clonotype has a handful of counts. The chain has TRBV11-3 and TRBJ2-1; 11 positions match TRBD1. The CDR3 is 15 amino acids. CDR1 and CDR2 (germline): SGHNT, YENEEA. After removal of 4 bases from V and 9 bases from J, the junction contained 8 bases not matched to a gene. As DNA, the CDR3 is TGTGCCAGCAGCTCGGGGACAGGGGGTATGGGTGAGCAGTTCTTC. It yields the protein CASSSGTGGMGEQFF. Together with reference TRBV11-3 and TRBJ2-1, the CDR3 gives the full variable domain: EAGVVQSPRYKIIEKKQPVAFWCNPISGHNTLYWYLQNLGQGPELLIRYENEEAVDDSQLPKDRFSAERLKGVDSTLKIQPAELGDSAVYLCASSSGTGGMGEQFFGPGTRLTVL.

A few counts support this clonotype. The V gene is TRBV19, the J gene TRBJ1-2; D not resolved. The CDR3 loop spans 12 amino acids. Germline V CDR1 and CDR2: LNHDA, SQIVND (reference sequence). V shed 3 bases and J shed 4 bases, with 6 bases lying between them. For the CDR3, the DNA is TGTGCCAGTAGTATGTCAGTCTATGGCTACACCTTC. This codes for CASSMSVYGYTF. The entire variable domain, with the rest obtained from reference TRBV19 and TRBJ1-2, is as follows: DGGITQSPKYLFRKEGQNVTLSCEQNLNHDAMYWYRQDPGQGLRLIYYSQIVNDFQKGDIAEGYSVSREKKESFPLTVTSAQKNPTAFYLCASSMSVYGYTFGSGTRLTVV.

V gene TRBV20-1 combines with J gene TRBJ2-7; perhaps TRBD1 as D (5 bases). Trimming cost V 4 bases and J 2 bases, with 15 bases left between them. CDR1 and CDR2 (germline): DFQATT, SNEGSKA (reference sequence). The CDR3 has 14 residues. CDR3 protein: CSATPIQVAYEQYF. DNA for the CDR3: TGCAGTGCTACCCCCATACAGGTGGCCTACGAGCAGTACTTC.

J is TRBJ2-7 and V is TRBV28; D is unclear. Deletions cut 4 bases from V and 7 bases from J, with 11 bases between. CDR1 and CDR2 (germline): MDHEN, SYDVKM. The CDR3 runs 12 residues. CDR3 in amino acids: CASSSQLREQYF. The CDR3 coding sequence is TGTGCCAGCAGTTCCCAATTAAGGGAGCAGTACTTC.

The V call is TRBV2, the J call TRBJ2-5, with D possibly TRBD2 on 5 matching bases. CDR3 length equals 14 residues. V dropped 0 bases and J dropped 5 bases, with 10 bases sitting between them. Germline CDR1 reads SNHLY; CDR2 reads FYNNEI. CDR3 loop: CASSEAPTGETQYF. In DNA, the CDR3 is TGTGCCAGCAGTGAAGCACCCACGGGGGAGACCCAGTACTTC.

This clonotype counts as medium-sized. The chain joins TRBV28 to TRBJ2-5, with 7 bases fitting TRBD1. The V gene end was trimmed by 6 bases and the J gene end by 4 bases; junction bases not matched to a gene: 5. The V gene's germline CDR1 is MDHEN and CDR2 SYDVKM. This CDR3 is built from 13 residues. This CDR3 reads CASRYRGPETQYF. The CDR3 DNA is TGTGCCAGCAGGTACAGGGGACCAGAGACCCAGTACTTC.

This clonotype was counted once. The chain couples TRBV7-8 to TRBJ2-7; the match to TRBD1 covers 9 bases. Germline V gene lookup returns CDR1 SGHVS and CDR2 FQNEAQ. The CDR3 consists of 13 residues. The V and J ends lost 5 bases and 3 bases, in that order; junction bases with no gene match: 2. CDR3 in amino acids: CASSQDRGYEQYF. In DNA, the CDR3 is TGTGCCAGCAGCCAGGACAGGGGCTACGAGCAGTACTTC.

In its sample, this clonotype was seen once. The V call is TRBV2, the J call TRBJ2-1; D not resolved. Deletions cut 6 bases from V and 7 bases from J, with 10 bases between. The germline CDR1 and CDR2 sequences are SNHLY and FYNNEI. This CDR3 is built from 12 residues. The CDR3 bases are TGTGCCAGCAGAGAACAAGGGAATGAGCAGTTCTTC. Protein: CASREQGNEQFF.

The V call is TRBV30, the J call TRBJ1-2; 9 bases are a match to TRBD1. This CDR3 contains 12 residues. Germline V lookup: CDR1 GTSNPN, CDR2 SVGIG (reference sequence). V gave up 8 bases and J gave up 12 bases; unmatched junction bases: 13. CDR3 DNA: TGTGCCGGCAGACAGGGGGGGATAGGGAACACCTTC. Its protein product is CAGRQGGIGNTF.

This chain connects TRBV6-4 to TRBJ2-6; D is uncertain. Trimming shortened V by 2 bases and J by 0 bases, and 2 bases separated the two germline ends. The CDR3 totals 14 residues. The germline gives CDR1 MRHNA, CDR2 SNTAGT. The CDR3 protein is CASSDNSGANVLTF. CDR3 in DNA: TGTGCCAGCAGTGACAACTCTGGGGCCAACGTCCTGACTTTC.

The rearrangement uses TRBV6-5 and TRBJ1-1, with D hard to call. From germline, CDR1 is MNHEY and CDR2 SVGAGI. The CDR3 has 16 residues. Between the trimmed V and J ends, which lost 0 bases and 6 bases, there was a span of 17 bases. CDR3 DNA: TGTGCCAGCAGTTACTCGATCACGGGTTTGAGGGCTGAAGCTTTCTTT. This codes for CASSYSITGLRAEAFF.

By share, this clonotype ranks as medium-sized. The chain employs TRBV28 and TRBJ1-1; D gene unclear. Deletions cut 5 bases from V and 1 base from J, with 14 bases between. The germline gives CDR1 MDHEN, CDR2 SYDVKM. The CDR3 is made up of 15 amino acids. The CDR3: CASSPQYVGNTEAFF. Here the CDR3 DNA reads TGTGCCAGCAGTCCCCAGTATGTGGGGAACACTGAAGCTTTCTTT.